Sequencing of this TCR beta chain was carried out in a study of T cells after yellow fever vaccination. This clonotype was seen a few times. The CDR3 consists of 16 residues. V gave up 2 bases and J gave up 1 base, with 12 bases separating them. 5'RACE template switching added a universal primer site and UMIs to TCR cDNA. TCRdb independently ran MiXCR on the 5' RACE reads; one entry per CDR3 protein. The sample consists of 100,000 to 150,000 distinct CDR3 sequences, around 15% of them appearing once. The chain joins TRBV12-3 or TRBV12-4 to TRBJ2-4, with TRBD1 as a possible D gene (5 bases). This material consisted of CD8+ T cells sorted from PBMCs, taken 5 days after the yellow fever booster vaccination. The TCR comes from a man in his late teens or twenties who received the YFV17D yellow fever vaccine. The CDR3 spells CASSLKQGNAKNIQYF. As DNA, the CDR3 is TGTGCCAGCAGTTTAAAGCAGGGTAACGCCAAAAACATTCAGTACTTC.